This TCR beta chain was profiled in a study of blood T cells in healthy people across ages. Findings and limits, study-wide: Diversity was higher, and naive CD4+ cells more numerous, in long-lived donors than in aged donors.

Regarding this clonotype: No antigen is known for it. At one boundary the junction diverges from the germline segment, which might be a read error.

The CDR3 has 16 residues. Germline loops: CDR1 SGHVS, CDR2 FNYEAQ. Each of the donors had 9 to 10 milliliters of peripheral blood drawn into EDTA-treated Vacutainer tubes. Each sample gave at least 7 million isolated PBMCs. Next came a second PCR, run for about 7 to 12 cycles, which used a sample-barcoded 5' primer along with a J-beta primer mix. TCRdb used MiXCR to reprocess the 5' RACE reads, holding one entry per CDR3 protein. Seen here are under 800,000 distinct CDR3 sequences, around 20% observed once, and the top ten hold approximately 3.6%. This rearrangement joins TRBV7-6 to TRBJ2-7; the D gene could be TRBD1 or TRBD2 (5 bases each). The TCR originated in a man between 65 and 85 years old in good health. The sample consisted of blood. DNA of the CDR3: TGCGCCAGCAGCATCGCACCCGGGACCGACTCCTACGAGCAGTACTTC. Translation gives CASSIAPGTDSYEQYF.